This T cell receptor beta chain comes out of a study of blood T cell repertoires in COVID-19. The overall study: Italy, Spain and the United States were the sources of the convalescent and acute COVID-19 samples. T cells, B-cell-depleted T cells, or PBMCs provided the cDNA or gDNA that served as material.

Per the original methods: Reference gene primer amplification in the assay estimated nucleated cell counts. TCRdb's table, derived via immunoSEQ multiplex PCR, lists solely in-frame clones and lacks some. V, J and clone size are those of that table, while D and trimming were read from the DNA. The top ten clones hold roughly an eighth of a sample with a few hundred thousand clones, around 88% of them seen once. Germline lookup yields CDR1 LGHNA and CDR2 YSLEER. The CDR3 has 17 amino acids. Trimming removed 3 bases at V and 5 bases at J, with 22 bases between. This clonotype was obtained from an elderly man with acute or convalescent COVID-19. V is TRBV4-3 and J is TRBJ1-2; TRBD1 might be the D (5 bases). The sample consisted of peripheral blood. The CDR3 loop is CASSHSSSGDWKYGYTF. The CDR3 DNA reads as TGCGCCAGCAGCCACTCAAGTTCGGGGGATTGGAAGTATGGCTACACCTTC.